The source of this T cell receptor beta chain is a study of cytomegalovirus exposure and HLA in healthy donors. Study summary: Inside one of the first data releases sat about 91 million unique TCRs taken from HLA-typed donors. Genotyping of roughly 400 donors showed that approximately 83% belonged to the Caucasian-associated ancestry cluster. The study, taken as a whole, reports: Later analysis suggested links between common viral pathogens and several top significant clusters.

A remark on this clone: As yet, its antigen is unknown.

The study ran its PCR with 60 Vbeta and 13 Jbeta primers. Here immunoSEQ multiplex PCR was the method, and the copy in TCRdb shows in-frame clones only, minus some. The sample includes roughly 100,000 clones, about 80% of them seen just once. Germline lookup yields CDR1 SGDLS and CDR2 YYNGEE. CDR3 length equals 14 residues. V dropped 1 base and J dropped 4 bases, with 9 bases sitting between them. Sequencing used PBMCs. This TCR was sampled from a male donor in good health and CMV-seropositive. The rearrangement joins TRBV9 to TRBJ1-5; no firm D call. CDR3 in DNA: TGTGCCAGCAGCGTACTCGAGAGGAATCAGCCCCAGCATTTT. This translates into CASSVLERNQPQHF.